This T cell receptor (beta chain) comes out of a study of cytomegalovirus exposure and HLA in healthy donors. As for this clone: Its antigen is as yet unknown.

Study conclusions and caveats: The study designated 150 or so TCR beta chains cytomegalovirus-associated. The productive fraction for most TCR beta V segments was about 87% or about 30% in an earlier analysis. Several of the most significant clusters appeared linked to common viral pathogens, based on a later analysis. The classifier reportedly diagnosed cytomegalovirus status with high specificity and sensitivity.

CDR1 and CDR2 (germline): MGHRA, YSYEKL. The CDR3 covers 15 residues. With 60 Vbeta and 13 Jbeta primers, the PCR was carried out. Profiling relied on immunoSEQ multiplex PCR, and the TCRdb table lists in-frame clones only, not all of them. The table has around 130,000 clones, 75% to 80% seen once. Sequencing was carried out using PBMCs. This clonotype was sampled from a woman in her sixties or seventies in good health and CMV-seronegative. V usage is TRBV4-1 and J usage is TRBJ2-5; 11 bases fit TRBD1. The end of the DNA is better explained by TRBJ2-7, so the J call may be wrong. The CDR3 loop reads CASSPGTGGFYEQYF. The CDR3, as DNA: TGCGCCAGCAGCCCTGGGACAGGGGGTTTCTACGAGCAGTACTTC.